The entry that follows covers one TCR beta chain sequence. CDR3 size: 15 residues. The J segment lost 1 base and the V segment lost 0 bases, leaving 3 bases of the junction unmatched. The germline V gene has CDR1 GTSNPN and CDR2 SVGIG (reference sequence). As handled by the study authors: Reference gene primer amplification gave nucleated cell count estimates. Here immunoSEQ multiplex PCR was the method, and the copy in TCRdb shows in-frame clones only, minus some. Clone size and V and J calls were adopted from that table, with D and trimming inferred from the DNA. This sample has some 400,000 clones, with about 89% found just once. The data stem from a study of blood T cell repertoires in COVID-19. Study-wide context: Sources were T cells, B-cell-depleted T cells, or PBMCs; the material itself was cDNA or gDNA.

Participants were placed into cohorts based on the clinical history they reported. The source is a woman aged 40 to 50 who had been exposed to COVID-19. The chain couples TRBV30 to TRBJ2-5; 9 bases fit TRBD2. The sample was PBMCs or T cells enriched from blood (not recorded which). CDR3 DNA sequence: TGTGCCTGGAGTGTAGCGGGGGGCCCCCAAGAGACCCAGTACTTC. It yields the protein CAWSVAGGPQETQYF. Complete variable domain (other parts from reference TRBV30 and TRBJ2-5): SQTIHQWPATLVQPVGSPLSLECTVEGTSNPNLYWYRQAAGRGLQLLFYSVGIGQISSEVPQNLSASRPQDRQFILSSKKLLLSDSGFYLCAWSVAGGPQETQYFGPGTRLLVL.